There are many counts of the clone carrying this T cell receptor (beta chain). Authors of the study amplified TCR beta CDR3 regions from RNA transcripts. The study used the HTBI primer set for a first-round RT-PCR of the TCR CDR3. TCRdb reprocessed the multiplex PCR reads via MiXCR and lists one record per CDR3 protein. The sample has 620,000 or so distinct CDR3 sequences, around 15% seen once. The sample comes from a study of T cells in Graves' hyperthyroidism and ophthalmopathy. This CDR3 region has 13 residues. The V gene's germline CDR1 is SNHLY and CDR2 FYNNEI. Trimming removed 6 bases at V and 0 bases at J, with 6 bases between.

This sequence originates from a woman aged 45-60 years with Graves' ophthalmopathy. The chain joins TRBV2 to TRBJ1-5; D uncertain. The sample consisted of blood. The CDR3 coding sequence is TGTGCCAGCAGGGTCCATAGCAATCAGCCCCAGCATTTT. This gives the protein CASRVHSNQPQHF.